What follows are 27 T cell receptor beta chains derived from one specimen sequenced in a study of cytomegalovirus exposure and HLA in healthy donors. Amplification used 60 Vbeta primers and 13 Jbeta primers. The table came from immunoSEQ multiplex PCR; TCRdb's copy has only in-frame clones and leaves some out. Of about 140,000 clones detected, about three quarters appear once; the ten largest clones hold under 15%. The material sequenced was PBMCs. The source of these receptors is a human donor in good health.

The rearrangement links TRBV6-1 to TRBJ1-1, with 7 positions matching TRBD1. Germline CDR1 MNHNS, CDR2 SASEGT. With 4 bases clipped from V and 10 bases from J, the junction kept 9 bases outside the gene matches. The CDR3 totals 13 residues. CDR3 protein: CASSGGQAGGAFF. The CDR3 DNA is TGTGCCAGCAGTGGAGGACAGGCTGGTGGAGCTTTCTTT.

This clone was seen more than once but under ten times. The CDR3 sequence is CASQYGWGRTRMDGYTF. The CDR3 DNA is TGTGCCAGCCAATACGGATGGGGTAGGACTCGGATGGATGGCTACACCTTC. This sequence joins TRBV19 and TRBJ1-2, with no clear D. CDR3 length equals 17 residues. Germline V lookup: CDR1 LNHDA, CDR2 SQIVND (reference sequence). Trimming stripped 9 bases from V and 6 bases from J, with 29 bases between.

This clone was counted a single time. This sequence joins TRBV6-1 and TRBJ1-5; the D gene is possibly TRBD1 (5 bases). The V end lost 0 bases, the J end lost 5 bases, and 11 bases lay between the germline ends. CDR1 is MNHNS, CDR2 SASEGT, per germline. This CDR3 has 15 residues. The CDR3 nucleotides read TGTGCCAGCAGTGAAGCTAGGGGCCTAGATCAGCCCCAGCATTTT. Translated, it gives CASSEARGLDQPQHF.

V and J are TRBV13 and TRBJ2-7; D is unclear. This CDR3 has 14 amino acids. Germline values: CDR1 PRHDT, CDR2 FYEKMQ (reference sequence). Trimming removed 1 base at V and 7 bases at J, with 14 bases between. CDR3 in DNA: TGTGCCAGCAGCTTAGTGCCAGGCTCTGGTGAGCAGTACTTC. It is translated as CASSLVPGSGEQYF.

The chain links TRBV19 to TRBJ2-3; D not certain. Germline V gene sequence: CDR1 LNHDA, CDR2 SQIVND (reference sequence). The CDR3 loop spans 12 amino acids. V was cut by 3 bases and J by 4 bases, with 5 bases left in between. CDR3 residues: CASSIVADTQYF. CDR3 nucleotides: TGTGCCAGTAGTATTGTCGCAGATACGCAGTATTTT. Complete variable domain (other parts from reference TRBV19 and TRBJ2-3): DGGITQSPKYLFRKEGQNVTLSCEQNLNHDAMYWYRQDPGQGLRLIYYSQIVNDFQKGDIAEGYSVSREKKESFPLTVTSAQKNPTAFYLCASSIVADTQYFGPGTRLTVL.

This clone turned up a few times. The chain joins TRBV27 to TRBJ1-1; D not resolved. The CDR3 spans 12 residues. Germline CDR1 is MNHEY and CDR2 is SMNVEV (reference sequence). V was trimmed by 7 bases and J by 2 bases, leaving 8 bases between them. The CDR3 DNA reads TGTGCCAGCAAGGGAGCCAACACTGAAGCTTTCTTT. Translation: CASKGANTEAFF.

This clone was found once. The chain is built from TRBV2 and TRBJ2-5; 8 bases agree with TRBD2. The germline V gene encodes CDR1 SNHLY and CDR2 FYNNEI. V lost 5 bases to trimming and J lost 5 bases; unmatched junction nucleotides: 4. The CDR3 length is 13 residues. CDR3 sequence (DNA): TGTGCCAGCAGTAATAGCGGGAAGGAGACCCAGTACTTC. Translation gives CASSNSGKETQYF.

This rearrangement joins TRBV9 to TRBJ1-2; D is perhaps TRBD1 (5 bases). The CDR3 sequence is 14 residues long. V gave up 0 bases and J gave up 4 bases, with 10 bases separating them. The germline gives CDR1 SGDLS, CDR2 YYNGEE. The CDR3 protein is CASSVGGGGYGYTF. CDR3 DNA sequence: TGTGCCAGCAGCGTAGGTGGGGGGGGCTATGGCTACACCTTC.

In its sample, this clone was seen a few times. The chain links TRBV29-1 to TRBJ1-2, with TRBD1 matching 7 bases. V was pared by 6 bases and J by 5 bases, with 9 bases of the junction left unmatched. The CDR3 is 13 residues long. Germline loops: CDR1 SQVTM, CDR2 ANQGSEA. In nucleotides, the CDR3 is TGCAGCGTGGGAGACAGGGACGATTATGGCTACACCTTC. It specifies CSVGDRDDYGYTF.

The gene calls are TRBV30 and TRBJ2-6, with D perhaps TRBD1 (6 bases). Germline V gives CDR1 GTSNPN, CDR2 SVGIG (reference sequence). V shed 3 bases and J shed 0 bases, with 9 bases lying between them. This CDR3 has 15 residues. CDR3 loop: CAWSQDSSGANVLTF. As DNA, the CDR3 is TGTGCCTGGAGCCAGGACAGCTCTGGGGCCAACGTCCTGACTTTC.

This chain connects TRBV10-3 to TRBJ2-7; D ambiguous. V lost 4 bases and J lost 6, with 16 bases in between. The germline V gene encodes CDR1 ENHRY and CDR2 SYGVKD. The CDR3 covers 14 residues. For the CDR3, the DNA is TGTGCCATCAGTGCTGCGGAGAAGATGGGCGAGCAGTACTTC. It yields the protein CAISAAEKMGEQYF.

The V gene is TRBV6-1, the J gene TRBJ2-1; D is possibly TRBD2 (6 bases). V was pared by 6 bases and J by 0 bases, with 9 bases between. CDR1 and CDR2 from the germline V gene are MNHNS and SASEGT. There are 14 residues in the CDR3. The CDR3 here is CASRGRNSYNEQFF. In DNA form, the CDR3 reads TGTGCCAGCAGAGGGAGGAACTCCTACAATGAGCAGTTCTTC.

The chain couples TRBV7-9 to TRBJ2-7; D unclear. Germline loops: CDR1 SEHNR, CDR2 FQNEAQ (reference sequence). The CDR3 sequence is 14 residues long. Between the trimmed V and J ends, which lost 5 bases and 5 bases, there was a span of 16 bases. This CDR3 is CASSPPGVFDEQYF. In nucleotides, the CDR3 is TGTGCCAGCAGCCCGCCCGGAGTTTTCGACGAGCAGTACTTC.

V and J are TRBV7-2 and TRBJ2-3; 11 bases match TRBD2. J lost 4 bases, V lost 1 base, and 7 bases had no gene match. Germline V lookup: CDR1 SGHTA, CDR2 FQGNSA. This CDR3 spans 17 amino acids. The CDR3 nucleotides read TGTGCCAGCAGCTTAGTTAGCGGGGGGGCCGGCCCAGATACGCAGTATTTT. It encodes CASSLVSGGAGPDTQYF.

The chain carries TRBV7-8 and TRBJ2-7; 9 bases are shared with TRBD2. Germline CDR1 and CDR2: SGHVS and FQNEAQ. V lost 3 bases and J lost 2; bases outside the gene matches: 2. This CDR3 comprises 14 residues. CDR3 sequence (DNA): TGTGCCAGCAGCTTGGGACTAGCAACCTACGAGCAGTACTTC. It codes for CASSLGLATYEQYF.

The CDR3 nucleotides are TGCAGTGCTAGGACAGACAATGAGCAGTTCTTC. Its translation is CSARTDNEQFF. The J gene is TRBJ2-1, the V gene TRBV20-1; D is possibly TRBD1 (5 bases). CDR1 and CDR2 (germline): DFQATT, SNEGSKA (reference sequence). V lost 3 bases, J lost 5 bases, and 5 bases lay in between. The CDR3 has 11 residues.

The chain joins TRBV28 to TRBJ2-7; 10 bases line up with TRBD2. Germline loops: CDR1 MDHEN, CDR2 SYDVKM. V gave up 7 bases and J gave up 3 bases; unmatched junction bases: 6. The CDR3 has 14 amino acids. For the CDR3, the DNA is TGTGCCAGCACTAGCGGGGGCCTCCTCTACGAGCAGTACTTC. It codes for CASTSGGLLYEQYF.

The J gene is TRBJ2-2, the V gene TRBV11-2, with TRBD2 identical over 12 bases. The CDR3 runs 15 residues. With 6 bases clipped from V and 7 bases from J, the junction kept 6 bases outside the gene matches. Germline CDR1 SGHAT, CDR2 FQNNGV. CDR3 nucleotide sequence: TGTGCCAGCAGATTGACTAGCGGGGGCGGCGGGGAGCTGTTTTTT. Translation: CASRLTSGGGGELFF.

This chain connects TRBV6-5 to TRBJ2-3; TRBD2 matches 10 bases. The CDR3 contains 16 residues. Trimming removed 1 base from V and 2 bases from J; junction bases left unmatched: 3. CDR1 and CDR2 from the germline V gene are MNHEY and SVGAGI. CDR3: CASSYLGLADTDTQYF. The CDR3 DNA is TGTGCCAGCAGTTACTTAGGACTAGCGGACACAGATACGCAGTATTTT.

This chain joins TRBV5-4 and TRBJ1-6; 9 nucleotides align to TRBD1. Germline V lookup: CDR1 SGHNT, CDR2 YYREEE (reference sequence). After removal of 3 bases from V and 5 bases from J, the junction contained 3 bases not matched to a gene. CDR3 length equals 15 residues. DNA for the CDR3: TGTGCCAGCAGCTACCGGGACAGGGATAATTCACCCCTCCACTTT. Amino acids: CASSYRDRDNSPLHF.

The CDR3 DNA follows: TGTGCCACCAGCAGTATACAGGGGTTTGCTGGAAACACCATATATTTT. Protein product: CATSSIQGFAGNTIYF. The V and J genes are TRBV15 and TRBJ1-3; 7 bases align to TRBD1. Germline CDR1 is LNHNV and CDR2 is YYDKDF (reference sequence). The J segment lost 2 bases and the V segment lost 3 bases, leaving 7 bases of the junction unmatched. The CDR3 runs to 16 residues.

This clone was counted between two and nine times. In the same sample, other DNA sequences code for this CDR3. V and J are TRBV9 and TRBJ1-2; D is perhaps TRBD1 (6 bases). Trimming cost V 0 bases and J 3 bases, with 9 bases left between them. Germline V gene data show CDR1 as SGDLS and CDR2 as YYNGEE. CDR3 length equals 14 residues. The CDR3 sequence: CASSVGGGDYGYTF. The CDR3 DNA is TGTGCCAGCAGCGTAGGAGGGGGAGACTATGGCTACACCTTC.

This clone was detected only a few times. The genes are TRBV6-1 and TRBJ2-7; TRBD1 agrees at 7 bases. This CDR3 spans 14 amino acids. J lost 1 base, V lost 5 bases, and 5 bases had no gene match. Germline lookup yields CDR1 MNHNS and CDR2 SASEGT. This CDR3 is CASSPGGMSYEQYF. The CDR3 nucleotides read TGTGCCAGCAGTCCAGGGGGTATGTCCTACGAGCAGTACTTC.

The chain combines TRBV6-1 with TRBJ1-2; 8 bases line up with TRBD1. The CDR3 has 14 amino acids. Germline assignment: CDR1 MNHNS and CDR2 SASEGT. V dropped 2 bases and J dropped 8; count of bases not matched to a gene: 7. CDR3 sequence (DNA): TGTGCCAGCAGTGAATCGGACAGGGCGACCGGCTACACCTTC. Its protein is CASSESDRATGYTF.

DNA for the CDR3: TGTGCCAGCCGTACCCTCCAGTTGCAGCGCATTCAGTACTTC. The encoded protein is CASRTLQLQRIQYF. The V gene is TRBV5-8, the J gene TRBJ2-7; D is unresolved. The closer fit of TRBJ2-4 to the DNA end suggests the J call may be wrong. The CDR3 runs to 14 residues. Germline V CDR1 and CDR2: SGHTS, YDEGEE.

The chain combines TRBV28 with TRBJ1-5; TRBD1 aligns across 7 bases. The V gene end was trimmed by 3 bases and the J gene end by 5 bases; junction bases not matched to a gene: 1. This CDR3 contains 13 residues. Germline lookup yields CDR1 MDHEN and CDR2 SYDVKM. The CDR3 DNA reads as TGTGCCAGCAGTTTGCAGGGGGATCAGCCCCAGCATTTT. It codes for CASSLQGDQPQHF. Full variable domain (outside the CDR3, taken from reference TRBV28 and TRBJ1-5): DVKVTQSSRYLVKRTGEKVFLECVQDMDHENMFWYRQDPGLGLRLIYFSYDVKMKEKGDIPEGYSVSREKKERFSLILESASTNQTSMYLCASSLQGDQPQHFGDGTRLSIL.

This clone was detected many times. The V call is TRBV5-1, the J call TRBJ2-7, with TRBD1 matching 7 bases. This CDR3 spans 12 amino acids. Germline lookup yields CDR1 SGHRS and CDR2 YFSETQ. The trim removed 0 bases at V and 9 bases at J, leaving 3 bases unmatched. In nucleotides, the CDR3 is TGCGCCAGCAGCTTGGAAGGGGGCGGGCAGTACTTC. Translated, it gives CASSLEGGGQYF.